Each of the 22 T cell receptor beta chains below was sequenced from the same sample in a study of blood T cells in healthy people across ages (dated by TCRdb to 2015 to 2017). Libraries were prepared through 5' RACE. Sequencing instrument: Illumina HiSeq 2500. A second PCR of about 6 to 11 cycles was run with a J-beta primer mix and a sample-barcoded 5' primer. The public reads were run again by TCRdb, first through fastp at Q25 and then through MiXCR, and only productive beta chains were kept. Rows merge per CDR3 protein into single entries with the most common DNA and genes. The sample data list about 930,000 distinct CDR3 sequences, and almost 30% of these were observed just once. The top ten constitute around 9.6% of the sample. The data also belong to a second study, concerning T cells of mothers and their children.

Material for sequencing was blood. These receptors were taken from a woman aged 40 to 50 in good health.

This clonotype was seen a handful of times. In nucleotides, the CDR3 is TGTGCCACCAGACAGGGGGCTGAGGGAACTGAAGCTTTCTTT. This codes for CATRQGAEGTEAFF. This chain uses TRBV24-1 with TRBJ1-1; TRBD1 agrees at 9 bases. Trimming took 7 bases from V and 5 from J; bases not matched to a gene: 7. Germline CDR1 reads KGHDR; CDR2 reads SFDVKD. There are 14 residues in the CDR3.

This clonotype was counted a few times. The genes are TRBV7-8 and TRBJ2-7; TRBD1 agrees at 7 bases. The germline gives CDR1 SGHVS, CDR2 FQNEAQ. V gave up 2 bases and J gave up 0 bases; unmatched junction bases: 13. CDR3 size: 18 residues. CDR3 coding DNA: TGTGCCAGCAGCTTATTAAAGGGGGCCCTCTCTAGCTCCTACGAGCAGTACTTC. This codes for CASSLLKGALSSSYEQYF.

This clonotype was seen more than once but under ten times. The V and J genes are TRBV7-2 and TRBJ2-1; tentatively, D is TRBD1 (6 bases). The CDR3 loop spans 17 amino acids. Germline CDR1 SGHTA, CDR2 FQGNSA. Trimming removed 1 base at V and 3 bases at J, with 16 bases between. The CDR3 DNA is TGTGCCAGCAGCTTAGAGGGTGCGAACAGGGTCTACAATGAGCAGTTCTTC. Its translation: CASSLEGANRVYNEQFF.

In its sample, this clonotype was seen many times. The CDR3 DNA reads TGTGCCAGCAGGAGCCGGGACAGCGGATATAGCAATCAGCCCCAGCATTTT. Translating it yields CASRSRDSGYSNQPQHF. V gene TRBV5-6 combines with J gene TRBJ1-5, with TRBD1 identical over 7 bases. The CDR3 is 17 amino acids. With V trimmed by 5 bases and J by 0 bases, 11 bases remained unmatched. CDR1 and CDR2 from the germline V gene are SGHDT and YYEEEE.

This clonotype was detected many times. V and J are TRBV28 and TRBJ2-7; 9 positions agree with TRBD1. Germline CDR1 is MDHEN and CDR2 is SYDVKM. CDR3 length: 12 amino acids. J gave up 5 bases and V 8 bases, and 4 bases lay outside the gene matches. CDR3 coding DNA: TGTGCCAGCTGGGACAGGGTCAACGAGCAGTACTTC. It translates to CASWDRVNEQYF.

The CDR3 protein is CASSEEAGESYEQYF. The DNA for the CDR3 is TGTGCCAGCAGTGAAGAGGCGGGGGAATCCTACGAGCAGTACTTC. The chain couples TRBV2 to TRBJ2-7, with 7 bases that match TRBD2. Per the germline V gene, CDR1 is SNHLY and CDR2 is FYNNEI. J gave up 1 base and V 1 base, and 4 bases lay outside the gene matches. The CDR3 has 15 amino acids.

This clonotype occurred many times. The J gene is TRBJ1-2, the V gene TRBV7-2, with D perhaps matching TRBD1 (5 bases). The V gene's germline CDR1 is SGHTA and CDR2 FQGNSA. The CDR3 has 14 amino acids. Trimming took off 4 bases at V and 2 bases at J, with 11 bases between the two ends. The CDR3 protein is CASSSPGPNYGYTF. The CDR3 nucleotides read TGTGCCAGCAGCTCCCCGGGACCCAACTATGGCTACACCTTC.

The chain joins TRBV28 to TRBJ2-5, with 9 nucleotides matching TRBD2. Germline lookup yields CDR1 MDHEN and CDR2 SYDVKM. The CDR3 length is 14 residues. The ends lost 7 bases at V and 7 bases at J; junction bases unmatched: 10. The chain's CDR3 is CASTTAGGLLTQYF. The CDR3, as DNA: TGTGCCAGCACCACCGCGGGGGGGTTATTGACCCAGTACTTC.

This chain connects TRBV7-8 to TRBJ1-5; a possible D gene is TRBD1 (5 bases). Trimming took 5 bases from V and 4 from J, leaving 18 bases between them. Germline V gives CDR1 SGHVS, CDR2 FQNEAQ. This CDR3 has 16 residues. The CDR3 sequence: CASSLGRSLRNQPQHF. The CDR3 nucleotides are TGTGCCAGCAGCCTGGGACGTTCCTTGAGGAATCAGCCCCAGCATTTT.

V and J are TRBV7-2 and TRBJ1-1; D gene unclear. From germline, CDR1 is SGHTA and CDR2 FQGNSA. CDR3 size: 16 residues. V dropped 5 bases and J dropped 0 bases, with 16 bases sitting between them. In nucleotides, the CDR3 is TGTGCCAGCAGCCCATTCGGCAGAGTCATGAACACTGAAGCTTTCTTT. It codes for CASSPFGRVMNTEAFF. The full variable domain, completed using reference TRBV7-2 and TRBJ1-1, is GAGVSQSPSNKVTEKGKDVELRCDPISGHTALYWYRQSLGQGLEFLIYFQGNSAPDKSGLPSDRFSAERTGGSVSTLTIQRTQQEDSAVYLCASSPFGRVMNTEAFFGQGTRLTVV.

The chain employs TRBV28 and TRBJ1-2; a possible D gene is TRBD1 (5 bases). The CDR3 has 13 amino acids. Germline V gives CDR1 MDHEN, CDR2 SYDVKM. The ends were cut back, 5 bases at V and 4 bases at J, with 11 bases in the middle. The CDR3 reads CASSTGTVYGYTF. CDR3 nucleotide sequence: TGTGCCAGCAGTACGGGGACTGTCTATGGCTACACCTTC.

The CDR3 sequence: CASSQDRSVGVAGELFF. The CDR3 bases are TGTGCCAGCAGCCAAGATAGGAGTGTGGGGGTCGCCGGGGAGCTGTTTTTT. This chain uses TRBV4-2 with TRBJ2-2, with D perhaps assigned TRBD1 or TRBD2 (5 bases each). Trimming left V 0 bases short and J 6 bases short, with 17 bases between. The CDR3 has 17 amino acids. CDR1 and CDR2 (germline): LGHNA, YNFKEQ.

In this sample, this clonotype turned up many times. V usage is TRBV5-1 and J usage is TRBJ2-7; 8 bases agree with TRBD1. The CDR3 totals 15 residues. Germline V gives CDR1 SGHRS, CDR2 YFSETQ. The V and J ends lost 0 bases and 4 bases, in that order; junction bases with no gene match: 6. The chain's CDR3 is CASSLGRGRVYEQYF. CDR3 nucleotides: TGCGCCAGCAGCTTGGGCAGGGGGCGCGTATACGAGCAGTACTTC.

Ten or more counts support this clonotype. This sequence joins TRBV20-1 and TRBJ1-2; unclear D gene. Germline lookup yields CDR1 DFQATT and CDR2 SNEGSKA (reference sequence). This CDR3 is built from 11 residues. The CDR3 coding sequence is TGCGGAGTCGTCCAGAACTATGGCTACACCTTC. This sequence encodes CGVVQNYGYTF.

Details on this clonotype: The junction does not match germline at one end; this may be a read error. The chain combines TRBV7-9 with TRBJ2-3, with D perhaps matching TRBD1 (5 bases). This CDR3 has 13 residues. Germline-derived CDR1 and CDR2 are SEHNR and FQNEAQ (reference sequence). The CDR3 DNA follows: TGTGTCAGCAGCTTAGACAGCACGGATACGCAGTATTTT. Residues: CVSSLDSTDTQYF.

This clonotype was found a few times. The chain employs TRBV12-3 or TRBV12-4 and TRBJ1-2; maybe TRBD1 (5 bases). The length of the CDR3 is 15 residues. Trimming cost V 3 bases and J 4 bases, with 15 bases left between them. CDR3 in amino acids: CASSLAGGTVYGYTF. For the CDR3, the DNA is TGTGCCAGCAGTTTGGCGGGGGGGACGGTCTATGGCTACACCTTC.

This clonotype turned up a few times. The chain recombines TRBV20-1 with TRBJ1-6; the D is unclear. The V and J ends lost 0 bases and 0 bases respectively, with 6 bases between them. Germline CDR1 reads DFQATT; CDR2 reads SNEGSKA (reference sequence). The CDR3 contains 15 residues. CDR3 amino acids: CSAREAHSYNSPLHF. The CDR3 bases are TGCAGTGCTAGAGAGGCGCACTCCTATAATTCACCCCTCCACTTT.

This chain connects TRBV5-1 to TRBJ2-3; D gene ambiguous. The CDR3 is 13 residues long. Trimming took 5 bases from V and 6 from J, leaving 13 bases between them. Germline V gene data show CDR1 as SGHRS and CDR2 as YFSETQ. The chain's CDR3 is CASRQESSDTQYF. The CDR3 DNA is TGCGCCAGCAGGCAAGAGAGTTCGGATACGCAGTATTTT.

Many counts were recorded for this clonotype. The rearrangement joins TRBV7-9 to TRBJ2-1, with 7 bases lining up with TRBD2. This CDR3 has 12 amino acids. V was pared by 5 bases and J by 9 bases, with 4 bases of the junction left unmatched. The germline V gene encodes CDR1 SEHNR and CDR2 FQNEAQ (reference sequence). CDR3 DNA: TGTGCCAGCAGCCCGGGGAGGGTTGAGCAGTTCTTC. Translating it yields CASSPGRVEQFF.

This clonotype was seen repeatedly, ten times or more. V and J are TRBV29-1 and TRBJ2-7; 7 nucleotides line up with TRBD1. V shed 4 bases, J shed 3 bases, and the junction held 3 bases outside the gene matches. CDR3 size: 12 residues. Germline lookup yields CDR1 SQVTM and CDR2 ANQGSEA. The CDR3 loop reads CSVVRQGYEQYF. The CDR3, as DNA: TGCAGCGTTGTCCGACAGGGCTACGAGCAGTACTTC.

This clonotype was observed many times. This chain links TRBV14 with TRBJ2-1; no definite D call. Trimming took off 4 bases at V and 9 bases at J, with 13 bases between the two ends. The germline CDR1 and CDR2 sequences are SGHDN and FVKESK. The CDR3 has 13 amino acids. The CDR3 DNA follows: TGTGCCAGCAGCCGTTACCCTAGAGGTGAGCAGTTCTTC. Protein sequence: CASSRYPRGEQFF.

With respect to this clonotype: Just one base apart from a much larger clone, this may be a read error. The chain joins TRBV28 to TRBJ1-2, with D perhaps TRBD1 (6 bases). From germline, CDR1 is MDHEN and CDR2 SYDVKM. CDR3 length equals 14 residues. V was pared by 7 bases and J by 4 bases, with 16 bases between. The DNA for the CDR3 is TGTGCCAGCAAGAGAGGGGGTCCCCGCTATGGCTACACCTTC. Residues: CASKRGGPRYGYTF.